The present T cell receptor (beta chain) was sequenced within a study of T cell repertoires in cytomegalovirus infection. TCRdb recomputed calls from the reads with MiXCR, one row per CDR3 protein. The profile covers about 900,000 distinct CDR3 sequences, with approximately 31% appearing a single time and around an eighth taken by the ten largest. Regarding this clonotype: Its antigen is currently unknown. The junction differs from germline at one of its ends, possibly a read error.

This CDR3 contains 15 residues. Per germline, CDR1 DFQATT and CDR2 SNEGSKA (reference sequence). The chain is built from TRBV20-1 and TRBJ2-1; 10 bases are a match to TRBD2. The starting material was cultured CD8+ T cells from PBMCs, obtained from culture after CMV antigen stimulation. The clonotype was recovered from a human donor in good health (CMV status not recorded). Some clones in this sample may be carry-over from other donors' samples. CDR3 nucleotide sequence: TGTAGTGCTAGAGAAAGCGGGGGGGCATTGAATGAGCAGTTCTTC. Amino acids: CSARESGGALNEQFF.